Shown below are 12 T cell receptor beta chains from a single sample sequenced in a study of immune characterization of retroperitoneal liposarcoma. Each CDR3 protein is one row after TCRdb ran MiXCR on the PCR reads. The sample includes over 8,000 distinct CDR3 sequences, approximately 35% of them seen just once. Source material: tumor tissue. These receptors all stem from a female donor with retroperitoneal liposarcoma.

This clonotype turned up a few times. J is TRBJ2-1 and V is TRBV12-3 or TRBV12-4, with 11 bases aligning to TRBD2. J gave up 6 bases and V 3 bases, and 7 bases lay outside the gene matches. The CDR3 is 16 residues long. CDR3 coding DNA: TGTGCCAGCAGTTTTAGGACTAGCGGGCAAACCAATGAGCAGTTCTTC. This translates into CASSFRTSGQTNEQFF.

The CDR3 loop is CASRVAGAGKTQYF. For the CDR3, the DNA is TGTGCCAGCAGAGTAGCGGGAGCGGGGAAGACCCAGTACTTC. J is TRBJ2-5 and V is TRBV6-1, with 9 bases matching TRBD2. The CDR3 is 14 amino acids. J gave up 6 bases and V 6 bases, and 8 bases lay outside the gene matches. In germline, CDR1 is MNHNS, CDR2 SASEGT.

Only one count was recorded for this clonotype. The rearrangement uses TRBV7-2 and TRBJ2-7; D remains unclear. The DNA end lines up better with TRBJ2-1; the J call may be wrong. CDR1 is SGHTA, CDR2 FQGNSA, per germline. This CDR3 is built from 14 residues. In nucleotides, the CDR3 is TGTGCCAGCAGCCCTTGGAGAGGAACCTACGAGCAGTTCTTC. It encodes CASSPWRGTYEQFF.

A few counts support this clonotype. The V gene is TRBV12-3 or TRBV12-4, the J gene TRBJ2-7; tentatively, D is TRBD1 (6 bases). V was clipped by 1 base and J by 7 bases, with 8 bases between them. The CDR3 runs to 12 residues. Here the CDR3 DNA reads TGTGCCAGCAGTTTAGAGGGGGTTGAGCAGTACTTC. It codes for CASSLEGVEQYF.

This clonotype is categorized as medium-sized. Here the CDR3 DNA reads TGTGCCAGCAGCTTGGCGAAGGAGTCCTATGAGCAGTACTTC. Protein sequence: CASSLAKESYEQYF. The V and J genes are TRBV7-2 and TRBJ2-5; D remains ambiguous. Trimming stripped 3 bases from V and 11 bases from J, with 19 bases between. The length of the CDR3 is 14 residues. Germline CDR1 reads SGHTA; CDR2 reads FQGNSA. Combining the CDR3 with reference TRBV7-2 and TRBJ2-5 gives the whole variable domain GAGVSQSPSNKVTEKGKDVELRCDPISGHTALYWYRQSLGQGLEFLIYFQGNSAPDKSGLPSDRFSAERTGGSVSTLTIQRTQQEDSAVYLCASSLAKESYEQYFGPGTRLLVL.

This chain links TRBV7-6 with TRBJ2-1, with TRBD2 as a possible D gene (7 bases). V was trimmed by 1 base and J by 13 bases, leaving 20 bases between them. The CDR3 sequence is 15 residues long. Germline values: CDR1 SGHVS, CDR2 FNYEAQ. The CDR3 protein is CASSLDRGAGETQFF. In nucleotides, the CDR3 is TGTGCCAGCAGCTTAGATCGGGGGGCAGGGGAGACCCAGTTCTTC.

The CDR3 DNA sequence: TGTGCCAGCAGCGCCACCCCTAGTAGCGGGAAGACGAATGAGCAGTTCTTC. It is translated as CASSATPSSGKTNEQFF. This chain connects TRBV11-3 to TRBJ2-1; TRBD2 matches at 8 bases. From germline, CDR1 is SGHNT and CDR2 YENEEA. This CDR3 region has 17 residues. Trimming removed 5 bases from V and 7 bases from J; junction bases left unmatched: 16.

This clonotype has a handful of counts. The rearrangement links TRBV7-6 to TRBJ2-7; 9 bases line up with TRBD2. Germline CDR1 reads SGHVS; CDR2 reads FNYEAQ. There are 16 residues in the CDR3. Germline trimming cut 1 base from V and 7 bases from J; bases unmatched to any gene: 11. CDR3 bases: TGTGCCAGCAGCTTAGAGAGCGGGAGGATAGGCGGTGAGCAGTACTTC. This sequence encodes CASSLESGRIGGEQYF.

Sample share makes this clonotype medium-sized. The rearrangement joins TRBV7-2 to TRBJ2-3; TRBD2 is a possible D gene (6 bases). CDR3 length: 13 amino acids. Trimming took 1 base from V and 5 from J, leaving 7 bases between them. Germline V gene data show CDR1 as SGHTA and CDR2 as FQGNSA. As DNA, the CDR3 is TGTGCCAGCAGCTTAGTCGGGGGAGATACGCAGTATTTT. It encodes CASSLVGGDTQYF.

This clonotype was picked up a small number of times. The chain recombines TRBV7-8 with TRBJ1-1, with D possibly TRBD1 on 6 matching bases. The CDR3 contains 14 residues. From germline, CDR1 is SGHVS and CDR2 FQNEAQ. V was cut by 3 bases and J by 5 bases, with 13 bases left in between. DNA of the CDR3: TGTGCCAGCAGCTTTGGGGGGCTCGAGACTGAAGCTTTCTTT. This sequence encodes CASSFGGLETEAFF.

A few counts support this clonotype. The chain uses TRBV24-1 and TRBJ2-1; D tentatively reads TRBD1 or TRBD2 (6 bases each). This CDR3 is 17 amino acids long. Germline V CDR1 and CDR2: KGHDR, SFDVKD. With 6 bases removed from V and 5 bases from J, the gap between germline ends came to 22 bases. The CDR3 DNA sequence: TGTGCCACCAGTCCCGCTCGGGGGCAGCTCAGTCACAATGAGCAGTTCTTC. It specifies CATSPARGQLSHNEQFF.

The genes are TRBV11-2 and TRBJ2-1, with unresolved D. In germline, CDR1 is SGHAT, CDR2 FQNNGV. This CDR3 contains 12 residues. Trimming removed 4 bases from V and 9 bases from J, with 10 bases in between. CDR3 amino acids: CASSYRVGEQFF. The DNA of the CDR3 is TGTGCCAGCAGCTATAGAGTGGGTGAGCAGTTCTTC.